The 23 T cell receptor beta chains below were found in one sample sequenced in a study of T cells in Graves' hyperthyroidism and ophthalmopathy. The CDR3 regions of TCR beta were amplified from RNA transcripts. During a first-round RT-PCR of the TCR CDR3, the HTBI primer set was used. In TCRdb, the multiplex PCR reads were re-called with MiXCR into one record per CDR3 protein. Altogether about 400,000 distinct CDR3 sequences are present, about 14% being singletons, with the ten largest covering 15% to 20%. The sequencing input was blood. The receptors were sampled from a woman in her twenties or thirties with Graves' ophthalmopathy.

In its sample, this clonotype was seen many times. The chain combines TRBV11-2 with TRBJ1-2; 7 bases agree with TRBD1. Germline lookup yields CDR1 SGHAT and CDR2 FQNNGV. Trimming removed 6 bases from V and 1 base from J; junction bases left unmatched: 17. This CDR3 spans 18 amino acids. CDR3 nucleotides: TGTGCCAGCAGGCCGAAACCTTGGGACAGAATTATTAACTATGGCTACACCTTC. Its protein is CASRPKPWDRIINYGYTF.

This clonotype was recorded many times. The gene calls are TRBV2 and TRBJ1-1; D is unclear. The germline V gene has CDR1 SNHLY and CDR2 FYNNEI. Trimming removed 5 bases from V and 6 bases from J, with 7 bases in between. The CDR3 runs to 11 residues. For the CDR3, the DNA is TGTGCCAGCAGTCCGATGTCTGAAGCTTTCTTT. This gives the protein CASSPMSEAFF.

This clonotype was seen many times. The chain uses TRBV20-1 and TRBJ2-2; D may be TRBD2 (6 bases). The CDR3 sequence is 13 residues long. V was trimmed by 6 bases and J by 1 base, leaving 9 bases between them. The V gene's germline CDR1 is DFQATT and CDR2 SNEGSKA (reference sequence). The CDR3 here is CSALRENTGELFF. DNA of the CDR3: TGCAGTGCCTTGCGGGAGAACACCGGGGAGCTGTTTTTT.

Notes on this clonotype: A much larger clone differs by one base, so this may be a read error. The chain is built from TRBV11-2 and TRBJ2-5; D is unclear. The CDR3 is 15 residues long. Trimming pared 2 bases from V and 4 bases from J, leaving 14 bases between. The germline V gene encodes CDR1 SGHAT and CDR2 FQNNGV. The CDR3 spells CASSLWASLTETQYF. CDR3 coding DNA: TGTGCCAGCAGCTTATGGGCGAGTCTGACAGAGACCCAGTACTTC.

This clonotype has ten or more counts. The V and J genes are TRBV20-1 and TRBJ2-7; tentative D call: TRBD2 (7 bases). V dropped 0 bases and J dropped 2 bases, with 17 bases sitting between them. This CDR3 comprises 16 residues. The germline gives CDR1 DFQATT, CDR2 SNEGSKA (reference sequence). CDR3 sequence: CSARDVEGGETYEQYF. CDR3 in DNA: TGCAGTGCTAGAGACGTAGAAGGGGGGGAAACCTACGAGCAGTACTTC.

This clonotype was found many times. This rearrangement joins TRBV3-1 to TRBJ2-3; possibly TRBD1 for D (5 bases). The V end was cut by 0 bases, the J end by 0 bases, with 7 bases between. This CDR3 comprises 15 residues. In germline, CDR1 is LGHDT, CDR2 YNNKEL (reference sequence). CDR3 DNA: TGTGCCAGCAGCCAAGAGGGGCCTAGCACAGATACGCAGTATTTT. Amino acids: CASSQEGPSTDTQYF.

The chain recombines TRBV10-1 with TRBJ1-4; D unresolved. Per germline, CDR1 WNHNN and CDR2 SYGVQD (reference sequence). This CDR3 region has 12 residues. The V and J ends lost 7 bases and 5 bases respectively, with 8 bases between them. The CDR3 loop reads CASIVQNEKLFF. The CDR3, as DNA: TGCGCCAGCATTGTGCAGAATGAAAAACTGTTTTTT.

As regards this clonotype: This could be a read error, since a much larger clone is one nucleotide away. CDR3 residues: CAAGGVPGEPFF. The CDR3 region has the DNA TGTGCCGCGGGGGGGGTACCCGGGGAGCCGTTTTTT. This rearrangement joins TRBV12-3 or TRBV12-4 to TRBJ2-2, with 9 bases aligning to TRBD2. The CDR3 is 12 residues long.

This clonotype was picked up many times. The rearrangement joins TRBV5-1 to TRBJ2-3, with 11 bases fitting TRBD2. V lost 4 bases to trimming and J lost 4 bases; unmatched junction nucleotides: 8. The V gene's germline CDR1 is SGHRS and CDR2 YFSETQ. The CDR3 totals 16 residues. The CDR3 here is CASSHDGLAGADTQYF. The CDR3 bases are TGCGCCAGCAGCCACGACGGACTAGCGGGTGCAGATACGCAGTATTTT. Full variable domain (outside the CDR3, taken from reference TRBV5-1 and TRBJ2-3): KAGVTQTPRYLIKTRGQQVTLSCSPISGHRSVSWYQQTPGQGLQFLFEYFSETQRNKGNFPGRFSGRQFSNSRSEMNVSTLELGDSALYLCASSHDGLAGADTQYFGPGTRLTVL.

The chain links TRBV5-5 to TRBJ1-2; D gene ambiguous. CDR3 length: 15 amino acids. Trimming cost V 4 bases and J 6 bases, with 19 bases left between them. Germline V gives CDR1 SGHKS, CDR2 YYEKEE (reference sequence). CDR3 in DNA: TGTGCCAGCAGCGCGAGCAGCGACGGAACGAATGGCTACACCTTC. Residues: CASSASSDGTNGYTF.

This clonotype was counted once. The chain has TRBV5-6 and TRBJ1-3; D remains ambiguous. Germline CDR1 reads SGHDT; CDR2 reads YYEEEE. The CDR3 totals 14 residues. With 2 bases removed from V and 0 bases from J, the gap between germline ends came to 6 bases. CDR3 in DNA: TGTGCCAGCAGCTTCGACCTCTCTGGAAACACCATATATTTT. Translated: CASSFDLSGNTIYF.

This clonotype showed up many times. This chain connects TRBV3-1 to TRBJ2-7; TRBD1 agrees at 9 bases. The CDR3 is made up of 15 amino acids. V shed 4 bases, J shed 0 bases, and the junction held 4 bases outside the gene matches. CDR1 and CDR2 from the germline V gene are LGHDT and YNNKEL (reference sequence). The CDR3 DNA reads TGTGCCAGCAGCCCAAGGACAGGGGTCTCCTACGAGCAGTACTTC. Its translation: CASSPRTGVSYEQYF.

This clonotype was seen ten or more times. The CDR3 loop reads CASSLAGTEYGYTF. CDR3 nucleotides: TGTGCCAGCAGCTTAGCAGGGACAGAGTATGGCTACACCTTC. The chain joins TRBV13 to TRBJ1-2; TRBD1 matches at 7 bases. Germline V CDR1 and CDR2: PRHDT, FYEKMQ (reference sequence). CDR3 length: 14 residues. Trimming removed 1 base from V and 5 bases from J; junction bases left unmatched: 4. The full variable domain, with the rest looked up from reference TRBV13 and TRBJ1-2, is AAGVIQSPRHLIKEKRETATLKCYPIPRHDTVYWYQQGPGQDPQFLISFYEKMQSDKGSIPDRFSAQQFSDYHSELNMSSLELGDSALYFCASSLAGTEYGYTFGSGTRLTVV.

The V gene is TRBV3-1, the J gene TRBJ2-3; tentative D call: TRBD1 (6 bases). CDR1 LGHDT and CDR2 YNNKEL come from the germline V gene (reference sequence). The CDR3 totals 13 residues. The V end was cut by 10 bases, the J end by 0 bases, with 11 bases between. The CDR3: CAISTGSTDTQYF. CDR3 DNA: TGTGCCATCAGTACAGGGAGCACAGATACGCAGTATTTT.

This clonotype was seen many times. V and J are TRBV2 and TRBJ1-6, with 8 bases aligning to TRBD1. Germline V lookup: CDR1 SNHLY, CDR2 FYNNEI. The CDR3 has 13 residues. The junction had 5 bases not matched to a gene; V was cut back by 9 bases and J by 7 bases. CDR3 coding DNA: TGTGCCAGACGGACAGGGCAGAATTCACCCCTCCACTTT. Amino acids: CARRTGQNSPLHF.

This clonotype occurred once. The chain recombines TRBV5-6 with TRBJ1-2; D may be TRBD1 (6 bases). The CDR3 runs to 15 residues. CDR1 and CDR2 from the germline V gene are SGHDT and YYEEEE. Trimming took off 4 bases at V and 2 bases at J, with 15 bases between the two ends. The chain's CDR3 is CASSVVGTGNYGYTF. For the CDR3, the DNA is TGTGCCAGCAGCGTGGTTGGTACAGGGAACTATGGCTACACCTTC.

The chain combines TRBV19 with TRBJ2-3; D is unclear. Trimming shortened V by 3 bases and J by 7 bases, and 11 bases separated the two germline ends. The CDR3 loop spans 13 amino acids. Germline lookup yields CDR1 LNHDA and CDR2 SQIVND (reference sequence). The CDR3 is CASSIPSSYTQYF. The CDR3 DNA reads as TGTGCCAGTAGTATCCCCTCCTCTTATACGCAGTATTTT.

This clonotype was observed many times. The V call is TRBV7-9, the J call TRBJ1-1; D ambiguous. V was trimmed by 8 bases and J by 3 bases, leaving 22 bases between them. The CDR3 is made up of 16 amino acids. The germline gives CDR1 SEHNR, CDR2 FQNEAQ (reference sequence). This CDR3 reads CASDRVGSGSDTEAFF. DNA for the CDR3: TGTGCCAGCGATAGGGTGGGTTCGGGTTCGGACACTGAAGCTTTCTTT.

This clonotype was seen repeatedly, ten times or more. The V gene is TRBV24-1, the J gene TRBJ2-5, with D possibly TRBD1 on 5 matching bases. Germline loops: CDR1 KGHDR, CDR2 SFDVKD. Trimming left V 4 bases short and J 1 base short, with 6 bases between. The length of the CDR3 is 13 residues. CDR3 coding DNA: TGTGCCACCAGTGAGACAGCCCAAGAGACCCAGTACTTC. Its protein is CATSETAQETQYF.

Many counts were recorded for this clonotype. The chain uses TRBV6-1 and TRBJ1-5; D possibly corresponds to TRBD1 (5 bases). Per the germline V gene, CDR1 is MNHNS and CDR2 is SASEGT. CDR3 length: 19 amino acids. The germline V and J ends were trimmed by 6 bases and 0 bases, with 24 bases remaining between them. CDR3 in amino acids: CASSPFEGQGGYSNQPQHF. DNA for the CDR3: TGTGCCAGCAGCCCGTTCGAAGGCCAGGGCGGATATAGCAATCAGCCCCAGCATTTT.

This clonotype came up many times. The genes are TRBV20-1 and TRBJ2-1; 10 positions match TRBD2. The CDR3 is 13 residues long. Germline values: CDR1 DFQATT, CDR2 SNEGSKA (reference sequence). The junction had 5 bases not matched to a gene; V was cut back by 6 bases and J by 6 bases. CDR3 loop: CSAEAGGGNEQFF. The CDR3 DNA is TGCAGTGCGGAAGCGGGGGGGGGCAATGAGCAGTTCTTC.

At least ten counts were recorded for this clonotype. V is TRBV6-6 and J is TRBJ1-1; possible D gene TRBD1, 6 bases. CDR3 length equals 13 residues. Germline V gene lookup returns CDR1 MNHNY and CDR2 SVGAGI (reference sequence). V gave up 0 bases and J gave up 8 bases, with 10 bases separating them. The CDR3 nucleotides are TGTGCCAGCAGTTACTCGACAGGTGGGGAAGCTTTCTTT. Residues: CASSYSTGGEAFF.

The chain has TRBV7-6 and TRBJ2-3; 13 positions match TRBD2. V lost 6 bases and J lost 0; bases outside the gene matches: 3. Germline CDR1 reads SGHVS; CDR2 reads FNYEAQ. The CDR3 is 16 residues long. CDR3 loop: CASRTGLAGSTDTQYF. In nucleotides, the CDR3 is TGTGCCAGCAGGACGGGACTAGCGGGGAGCACAGATACGCAGTATTTT. The full variable domain, in which reference TRBV7-6 and TRBJ2-3 provide the parts outside the CDR3, is GAGVSQSPRYKVTKRGQDVALRCDPISGHVSLYWYRQALGQGPEFLTYFNYEAQQDKSGLPNDRFSAERPEGSISTLTIQRTEQRDSAMYRCASRTGLAGSTDTQYFGPGTRLTVL.